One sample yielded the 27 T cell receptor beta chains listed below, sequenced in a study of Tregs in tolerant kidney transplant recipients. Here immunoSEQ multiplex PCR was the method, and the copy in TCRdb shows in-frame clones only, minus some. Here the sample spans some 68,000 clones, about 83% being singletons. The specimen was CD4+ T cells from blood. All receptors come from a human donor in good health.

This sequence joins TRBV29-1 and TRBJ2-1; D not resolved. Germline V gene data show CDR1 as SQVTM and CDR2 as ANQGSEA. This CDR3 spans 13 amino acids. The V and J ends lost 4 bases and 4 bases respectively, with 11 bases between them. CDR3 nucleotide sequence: TGCAGCGTTGCCGGCGATCTATACAATGAGCAGTTCTTC. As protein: CSVAGDLYNEQFF.

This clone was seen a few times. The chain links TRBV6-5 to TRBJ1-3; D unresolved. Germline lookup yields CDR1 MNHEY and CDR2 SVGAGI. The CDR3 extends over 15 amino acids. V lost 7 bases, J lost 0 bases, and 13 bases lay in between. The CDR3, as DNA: TGTGCCAGCACCTCGGACTCGACCTCTGGAAACACCATATATTTT. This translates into CASTSDSTSGNTIYF.

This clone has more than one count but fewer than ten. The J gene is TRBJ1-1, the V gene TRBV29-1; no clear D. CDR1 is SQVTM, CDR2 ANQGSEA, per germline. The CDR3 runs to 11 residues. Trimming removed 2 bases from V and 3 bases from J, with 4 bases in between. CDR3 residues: CSVEYHTEAFF. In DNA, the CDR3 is TGCAGCGTTGAATACCACACTGAAGCTTTCTTT.

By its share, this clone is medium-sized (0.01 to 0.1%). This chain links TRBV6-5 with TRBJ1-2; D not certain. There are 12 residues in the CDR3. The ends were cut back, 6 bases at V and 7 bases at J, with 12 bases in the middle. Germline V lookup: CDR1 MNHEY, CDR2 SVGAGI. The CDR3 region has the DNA TGTGCCAGCAGACCCGTCGATGGTGGCTACACCTTC. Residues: CASRPVDGGYTF.

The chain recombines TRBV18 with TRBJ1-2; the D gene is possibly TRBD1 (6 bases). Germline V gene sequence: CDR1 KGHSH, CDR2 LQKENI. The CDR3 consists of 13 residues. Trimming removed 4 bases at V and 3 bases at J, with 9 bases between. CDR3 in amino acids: CASSRTADYGYTF. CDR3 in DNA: TGTGCCAGCTCACGGACAGCTGACTATGGCTACACCTTC. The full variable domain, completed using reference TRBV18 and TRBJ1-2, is NAGVMQNPRHLVRRRGQEARLRCSPMKGHSHVYWYRQLPEEGLKFMVYLQKENIIDESGMPKERFSAEFPKEGPSILRIQQVVRGDSAAYFCASSRTADYGYTFGSGTRLTVV.

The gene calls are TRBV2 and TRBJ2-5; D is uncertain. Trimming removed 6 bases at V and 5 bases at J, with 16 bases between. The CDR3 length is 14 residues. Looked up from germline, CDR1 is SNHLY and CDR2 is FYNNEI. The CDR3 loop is CASSNKNPGETQYF. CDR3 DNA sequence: TGTGCCAGCAGCAATAAAAACCCCGGGGAGACCCAGTACTTC.

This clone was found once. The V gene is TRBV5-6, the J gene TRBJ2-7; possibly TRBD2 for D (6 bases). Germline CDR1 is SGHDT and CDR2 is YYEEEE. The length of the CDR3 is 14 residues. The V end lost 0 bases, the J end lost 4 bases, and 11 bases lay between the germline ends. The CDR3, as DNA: TGTGCCAGCAGCTTGGGAGCGGGCGGGTACGAGCAGTACTTC. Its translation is CASSLGAGGYEQYF.

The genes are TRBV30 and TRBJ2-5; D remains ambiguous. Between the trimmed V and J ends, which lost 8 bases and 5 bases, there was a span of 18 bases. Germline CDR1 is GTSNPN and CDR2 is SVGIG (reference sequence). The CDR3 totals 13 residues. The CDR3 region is CATFLEVRETQYF. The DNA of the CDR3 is TGTGCCACATTTCTAGAGGTTAGGGAGACCCAGTACTTC.

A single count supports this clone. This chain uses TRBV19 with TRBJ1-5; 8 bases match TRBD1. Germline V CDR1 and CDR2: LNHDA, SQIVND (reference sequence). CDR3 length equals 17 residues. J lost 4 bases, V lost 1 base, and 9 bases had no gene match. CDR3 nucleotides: TGTGCCAGTAGTATAGTCGGGGGACAGGTTTTGAATCAGCCCCAGCATTTT. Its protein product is CASSIVGGQVLNQPQHF.

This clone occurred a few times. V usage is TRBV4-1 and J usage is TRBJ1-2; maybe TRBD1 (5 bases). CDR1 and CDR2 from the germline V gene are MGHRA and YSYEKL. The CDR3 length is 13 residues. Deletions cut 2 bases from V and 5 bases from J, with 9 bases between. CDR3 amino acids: CASSQLGGYGYTF. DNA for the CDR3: TGCGCCAGCAGCCAACTTGGGGGATATGGCTACACCTTC.

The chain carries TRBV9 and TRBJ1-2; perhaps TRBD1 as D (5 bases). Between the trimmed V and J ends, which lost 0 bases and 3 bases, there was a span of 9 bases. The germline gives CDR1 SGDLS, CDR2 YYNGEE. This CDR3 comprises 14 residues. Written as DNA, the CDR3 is TGTGCCAGCAGCGTAGAAGACAGCTACTATGGCTACACCTTC. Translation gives CASSVEDSYYGYTF.

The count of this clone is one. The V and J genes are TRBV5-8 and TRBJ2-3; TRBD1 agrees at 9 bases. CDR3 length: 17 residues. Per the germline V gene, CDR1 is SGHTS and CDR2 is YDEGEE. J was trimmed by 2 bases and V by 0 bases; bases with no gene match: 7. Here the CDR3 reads CASSLGTGDWNTDTQYF. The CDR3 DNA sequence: TGTGCCAGCAGCTTGGGGACAGGGGATTGGAACACAGATACGCAGTATTTT.

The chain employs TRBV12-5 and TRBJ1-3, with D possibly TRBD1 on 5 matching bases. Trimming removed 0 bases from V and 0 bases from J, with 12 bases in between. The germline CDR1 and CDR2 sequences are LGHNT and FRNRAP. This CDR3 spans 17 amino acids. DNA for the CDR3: TGTGCTAGTGGTTTGGTACCCAGGGCCCCCTCTGGAAACACCATATATTTT. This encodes CASGLVPRAPSGNTIYF.

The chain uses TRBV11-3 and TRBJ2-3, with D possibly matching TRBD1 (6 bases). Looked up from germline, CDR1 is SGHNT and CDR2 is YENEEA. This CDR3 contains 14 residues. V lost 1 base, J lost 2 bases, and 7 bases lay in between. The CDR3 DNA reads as TGTGCCAGCAGCTTAGGGACAGACACAGATACGCAGTATTTT. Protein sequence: CASSLGTDTDTQYF.

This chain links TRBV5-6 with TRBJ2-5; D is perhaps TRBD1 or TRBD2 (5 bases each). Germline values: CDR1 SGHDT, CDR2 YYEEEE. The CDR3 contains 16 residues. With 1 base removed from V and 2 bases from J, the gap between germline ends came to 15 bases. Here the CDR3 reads CASSLYWGEGQETQYF. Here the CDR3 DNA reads TGTGCCAGCAGCTTGTACTGGGGAGAGGGGCAAGAGACCCAGTACTTC.

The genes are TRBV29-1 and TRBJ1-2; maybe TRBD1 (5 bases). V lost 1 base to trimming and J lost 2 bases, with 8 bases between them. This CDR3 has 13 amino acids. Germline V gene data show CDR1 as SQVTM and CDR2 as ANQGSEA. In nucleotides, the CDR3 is TGCAGCGTTGAAGGACAGAAGAACTATGGCTACACCTTC. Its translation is CSVEGQKNYGYTF.

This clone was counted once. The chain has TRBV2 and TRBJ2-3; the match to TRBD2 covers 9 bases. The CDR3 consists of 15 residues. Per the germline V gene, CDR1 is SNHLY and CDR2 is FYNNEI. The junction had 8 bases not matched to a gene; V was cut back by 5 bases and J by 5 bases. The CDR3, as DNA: TGTGCCAGCAGTCGGGGGGGACTAGCCCTAGATACGCAGTATTTT. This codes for CASSRGGLALDTQYF. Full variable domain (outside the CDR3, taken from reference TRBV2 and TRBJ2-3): EPEVTQTPSHQVTQMGQEVILRCVPISNHLYFYWYRQILGQKVEFLVSFYNNEISEKSEIFDDQFSVERPDGSNFTLKIRSTKLEDSAMYFCASSRGGLALDTQYFGPGTRLTVL.

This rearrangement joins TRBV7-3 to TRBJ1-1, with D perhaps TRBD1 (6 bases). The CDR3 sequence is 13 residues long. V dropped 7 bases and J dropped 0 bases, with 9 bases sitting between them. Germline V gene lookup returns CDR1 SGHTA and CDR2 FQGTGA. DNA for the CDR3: TGTGCCAGCAAGCAGGGGATGAACACTGAAGCTTTCTTT. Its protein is CASKQGMNTEAFF.

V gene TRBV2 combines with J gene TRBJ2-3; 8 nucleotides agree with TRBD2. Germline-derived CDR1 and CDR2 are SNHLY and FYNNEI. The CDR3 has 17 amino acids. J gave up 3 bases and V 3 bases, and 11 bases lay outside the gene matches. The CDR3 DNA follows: TGTGCCAGCAGTGACCCCCCCCCGGGACTAGAAACAGATACGCAGTATTTT. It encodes CASSDPPPGLETDTQYF. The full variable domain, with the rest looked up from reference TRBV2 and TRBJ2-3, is EPEVTQTPSHQVTQMGQEVILRCVPISNHLYFYWYRQILGQKVEFLVSFYNNEISEKSEIFDDQFSVERPDGSNFTLKIRSTKLEDSAMYFCASSDPPPGLETDTQYFGPGTRLTVL.

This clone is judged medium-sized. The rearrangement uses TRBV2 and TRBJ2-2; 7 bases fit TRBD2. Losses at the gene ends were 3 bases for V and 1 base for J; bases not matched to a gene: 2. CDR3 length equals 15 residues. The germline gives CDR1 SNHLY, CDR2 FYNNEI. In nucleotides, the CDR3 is TGTGCCAGCAGTGATGGCGGGGGGAACACCGGGGAGCTGTTTTTT. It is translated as CASSDGGGNTGELFF.

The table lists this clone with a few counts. CDR3 in amino acids: CASSPTFTEAFF. The CDR3 DNA follows: TGTGCCAGCAGCCCTACATTCACTGAAGCTTTCTTT. The chain is built from TRBV7-9 and TRBJ1-1; D ambiguous. Trimming shortened V by 5 bases and J by 4 bases, and 8 bases separated the two germline ends. This CDR3 region has 12 residues. Germline V gene sequence: CDR1 SEHNR, CDR2 FQNEAQ (reference sequence).

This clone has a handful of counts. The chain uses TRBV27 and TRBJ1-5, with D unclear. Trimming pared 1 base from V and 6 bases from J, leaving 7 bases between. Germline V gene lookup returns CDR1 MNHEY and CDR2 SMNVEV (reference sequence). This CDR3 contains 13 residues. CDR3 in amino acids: CASSLLGGQPQHF. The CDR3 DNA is TGTGCCAGCAGTTTATTAGGTGGTCAGCCCCAGCATTTT.

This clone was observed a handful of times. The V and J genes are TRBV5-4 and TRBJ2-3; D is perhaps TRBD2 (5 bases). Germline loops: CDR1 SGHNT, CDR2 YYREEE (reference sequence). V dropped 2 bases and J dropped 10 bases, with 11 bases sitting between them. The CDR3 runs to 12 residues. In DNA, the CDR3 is TGTGCCAGCAGCTTACGAGCGGAGCCGCAGTATTTT. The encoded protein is CASSLRAEPQYF.

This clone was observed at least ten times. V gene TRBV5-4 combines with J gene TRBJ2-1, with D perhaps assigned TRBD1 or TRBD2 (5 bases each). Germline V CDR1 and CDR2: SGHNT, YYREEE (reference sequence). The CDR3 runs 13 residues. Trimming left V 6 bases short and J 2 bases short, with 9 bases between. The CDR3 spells CASTVGAYNEQFF. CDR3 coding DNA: TGTGCCAGCACCGTGGGGGCCTACAATGAGCAGTTCTTC. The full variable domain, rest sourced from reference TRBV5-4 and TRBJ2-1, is ETGVTQSPTHLIKTRGQQVTLRCSSQSGHNTVSWYQQALGQGPQFIFQYYREEENGRGNFPPRFSGLQFPNYSSELNVNALELDDSALYLCASTVGAYNEQFFGPGTRLTVL.

CDR3 sequence reads: CASSLLNKGLAVNEQFF. The CDR3 DNA sequence: TGTGCCAGCAGCTTGTTAAATAAGGGACTAGCGGTTAATGAGCAGTTCTTC. The chain is built from TRBV5-4 and TRBJ2-1; 11 nucleotides agree with TRBD2. Germline V CDR1 and CDR2: SGHNT, YYREEE (reference sequence). V gave up 1 base and J gave up 7 bases; unmatched junction bases: 10. CDR3 length: 17 residues.

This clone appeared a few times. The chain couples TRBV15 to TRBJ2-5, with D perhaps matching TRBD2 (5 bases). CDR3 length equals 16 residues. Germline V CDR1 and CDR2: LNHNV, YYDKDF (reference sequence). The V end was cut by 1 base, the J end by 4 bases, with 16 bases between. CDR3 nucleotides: TGTGCCACCAGCAGAGGAGAGCAACGGGATGTAGAGACCCAGTACTTC. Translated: CATSRGEQRDVETQYF.

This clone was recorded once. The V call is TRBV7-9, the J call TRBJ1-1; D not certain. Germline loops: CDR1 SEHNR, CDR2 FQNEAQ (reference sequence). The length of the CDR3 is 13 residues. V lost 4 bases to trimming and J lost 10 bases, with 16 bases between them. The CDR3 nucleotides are TGTGCCAGCAGCTCTGACGGCGCAGAAGGAGCTTTCTTT. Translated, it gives CASSSDGAEGAFF.